A single sample gave rise to the 3 T cell receptor beta chains below, sequenced in a study of immune heterogeneity within non-small cell lung tumors (dated by TCRdb to the late 2010s). Genomic DNA extracted from bulk tumor tissue served as TCR template, with around 0.55 ug gDNA amplified per sample. During surgery, multiple biopsies were taken from each primary tumor and placed as far apart as possible within the tumor mass. The study cohort was described as untreated, and patients were newly diagnosed NSCLC cases undergoing curative surgery. Instrument on record: HiSeq X Ten. The TCR beta CDR3 region was amplified with a multiplex PCR system whose first round ran for around 11 cycles using 32 V-gene forward primers and 13 J-gene reverse primers. TCRdb passed the public sequencing reads through fastp at Q25 and MiXCR, retaining productive beta sequences. Here each entry gathers all rows of one CDR3 protein and keeps the most common genes and DNA. The sample table lists 13,000 to 15,000 distinct CDR3 sequences, about 30% of them with a count of one. The ten biggest clones cover roughly 5.2% of the sample.

The sequencing sample was made of lung tumor tissue. All receptors derive from a man aged 35 to 55 with non-small cell lung cancer.

This clonotype is deemed medium-sized (0.01 to 0.1%). The rearrangement links TRBV24-1 to TRBJ1-1, with D possibly being TRBD1 (6 bases). Deletions cut 9 bases from V and 6 bases from J, with 19 bases between. Germline CDR1 reads KGHDR; CDR2 reads SFDVKD. The CDR3 covers 14 residues. The DNA of the CDR3 is TGTGCCACCCCCGGGACATGGTTTTCTGCTGAAGCTTTCTTT. This codes for CATPGTWFSAEAFF.

DNA for the CDR3: TGCAGTGCCCCCCCCGGCGGACCGGGGGGTGAGCAGTTCTTC. It yields the protein CSAPPGGPGGEQFF. The chain is built from TRBV20-1 and TRBJ2-1, with 7 bases fitting TRBD2. This CDR3 region has 14 residues. Germline CDR1 DFQATT, CDR2 SNEGSKA (reference sequence). V shed 6 bases and J 9 bases; nucleotides not matched to a gene: 14.

This sequence joins TRBV29-1 and TRBJ1-1, with D hard to call. Germline values: CDR1 SQVTM, CDR2 ANQGSEA. V was clipped by 6 bases and J by 4 bases, with 15 bases between them. The CDR3 covers 13 residues. The CDR3 DNA reads as TGCAGCGTCCCCTCGGTGTCGAGCACTGAAGCTTTCTTT. Residues: CSVPSVSSTEAFF.